Below are 26 T cell receptor beta chains sequenced from a single sample in a study of graft-versus-host responses after intestinal transplantation. No antigens are known for them. Sequenced by immunoSEQ multiplex PCR; TCRdb stores in-frame clones only, minus some. The table has about 88,000 clones, 90% seen once; the top ten hold around 0.11%. The source was unstimulated CD4+ T cells sorted from spleen or lymph node cells, collected before intestinal transplant. The receptors shown here come from a human donor who received an intestinal transplant.

The rearrangement joins TRBV4-1 to TRBJ1-2, with a possible D match to TRBD1 (5 bases). The CDR3 sequence is 18 residues long. Trimming took off 4 bases at V and 4 bases at J, with 25 bases between the two ends. CDR1 and CDR2 from the germline V gene are MGHRA and YSYEKL. The CDR3 reads CASSRLIDTTETLYGYTF. The CDR3, as DNA: TGCGCCAGCAGCCGCCTAATAGACACGACAGAGACTCTCTATGGCTACACCTTC.

With regard to this clone: The same CDR3 arises from other DNA sequences in this sample as well. This chain joins TRBV7-3 and TRBJ1-1, with D perhaps matching TRBD1 (5 bases). V dropped 0 bases and J dropped 8 bases, with 10 bases sitting between them. Per germline, CDR1 SGHTA and CDR2 FQGTGA. This CDR3 is built from 13 residues. CDR3 in amino acids: CASSLTGASEAFF. CDR3 nucleotide sequence: TGTGCCAGCAGCTTAACAGGGGCCTCCGAAGCTTTCTTT. Full variable domain (rest looked up from reference TRBV7-3 and TRBJ1-1): GAGVSQTPSNKVTEKGKYVELRCDPISGHTALYWYRQSLGQGPEFLIYFQGTGAADDSGLPNDRFFAVRPEGSVSTLKIQRTERGDSAVYLCASSLTGASEAFFGQGTRLTVV.

V is TRBV5-1 and J is TRBJ2-1; 11 bases align to TRBD2. The CDR3 loop spans 15 amino acids. Germline V gene lookup returns CDR1 SGHRS and CDR2 YFSETQ. Trimming at V came to 4 bases and at J to 2 bases, leaving 2 bases not matched to a gene. This chain's CDR3 is CASSLLAGAYNEQFF. DNA for the CDR3: TGCGCCAGCAGCCTACTAGCGGGGGCCTACAATGAGCAGTTCTTC.

The genes are TRBV5-1 and TRBJ2-5; a possible D gene is TRBD2 (5 bases). This CDR3 is 13 amino acids long. Germline assignment: CDR1 SGHRS and CDR2 YFSETQ. V was trimmed by 4 bases and J by 0 bases, leaving 7 bases between them. The CDR3 DNA is TGCGCCAGCAGCACCGGGGACCAAGAGACCCAGTACTTC. Residues: CASSTGDQETQYF. Full variable domain (outside the CDR3, taken from reference TRBV5-1 and TRBJ2-5): KAGVTQTPRYLIKTRGQQVTLSCSPISGHRSVSWYQQTPGQGLQFLFEYFSETQRNKGNFPGRFSGRQFSNSRSEMNVSTLELGDSALYLCASSTGDQETQYFGPGTRLLVL.

This chain joins TRBV4-2 and TRBJ1-1; D may be TRBD1 (5 bases). Germline V gene data show CDR1 as LGHNA and CDR2 as YNFKEQ. V lost 1 base and J lost 5, with 14 bases in between. The CDR3 has 15 residues. This CDR3 reads CASSQGAGWETEAFF. In DNA, the CDR3 is TGTGCCAGCAGCCAAGGAGCAGGGTGGGAAACTGAAGCTTTCTTT.

This clone has only a few counts. The junction does not match germline at one end; this may be a read error. This sequence joins TRBV19 and TRBJ1-1; 7 nucleotides line up with TRBD1. The length of the CDR3 is 15 residues. CDR1 is LNHDA, CDR2 SQIVND, per germline (reference sequence). The CDR3 protein is CASRPPGQLKTEAFF. The DNA for the CDR3 is TGTGCCAGTAGACCTCCGGGACAGTTGAAGACTGAAGCTTTCTTT.

The rearrangement uses TRBV6-5 and TRBJ1-1; no clear D. The CDR3 runs to 14 residues. CDR1 is MNHEY, CDR2 SVGAGI, per germline. Trimming took off 4 bases at V and 2 bases at J, with 11 bases between the two ends. CDR3 in DNA: TGTGCCAGCAGTTCCAGAGGAGCTAACACTGAAGCTTTCTTT. Its protein product is CASSSRGANTEAFF.

This rearrangement joins TRBV10-3 to TRBJ1-2; D gene ambiguous. The CDR3 has 13 residues. Germline-derived CDR1 and CDR2 are ENHRY and SYGVKD. Trimming stripped 2 bases from V and 6 bases from J, with 10 bases between. The CDR3 here is CAISEAREDGYTF. In DNA form, the CDR3 reads TGTGCCATCAGTGAGGCACGGGAAGATGGCTACACCTTC.

The chain has TRBV6-5 and TRBJ1-5, with 7 bases lining up with TRBD1. This CDR3 contains 15 residues. J was trimmed by 5 bases and V by 10 bases; bases with no gene match: 14. Looked up from germline, CDR1 is MNHEY and CDR2 is SVGAGI. The CDR3 DNA is TGTGCCACCGCCACGACAGGGCAGGCGGATCAGCCCCAGCATTTT. Residues: CATATTGQADQPQHF.

The V and J genes are TRBV15 and TRBJ2-5; 8 nucleotides line up with TRBD2. Germline V gene lookup returns CDR1 LNHNV and CDR2 YYDKDF (reference sequence). The CDR3 has 15 residues. Losses at the gene ends were 3 bases for V and 7 bases for J; bases not matched to a gene: 10. DNA of the CDR3: TGTGCCACCAGCAGGGTAGCGGGGCACGTGGGGACCCAGTACTTC. This gives the protein CATSRVAGHVGTQYF.

This clone was counted between two and nine times. The chain carries TRBV5-1 and TRBJ1-5, with D hard to call. Trimming left V 0 bases short and J 4 bases short, with 5 bases between. Germline V lookup: CDR1 SGHRS, CDR2 YFSETQ. The CDR3 extends over 13 amino acids. CDR3 in DNA: TGCGCCAGCAGCTTGGGCCAGAATCAGCCCCAGCATTTT. Protein sequence: CASSLGQNQPQHF.

This clone showed up just once. V usage is TRBV28 and J usage is TRBJ2-2; TRBD2 matches at 8 bases. The J segment lost 4 bases and the V segment lost 4 bases, leaving 5 bases of the junction unmatched. This CDR3 region has 15 residues. Germline CDR1 reads MDHEN; CDR2 reads SYDVKM. CDR3 coding DNA: TGTGCCAGCAGTTCTTTCGGGGGGGCCACCGGGGAGCTGTTTTTT. This sequence encodes CASSSFGGATGELFF.

This clone was seen only once. This chain connects TRBV6-5 to TRBJ2-1; TRBD2 matches 7 bases. The CDR3 extends over 13 amino acids. In germline, CDR1 is MNHEY, CDR2 SVGAGI. With V trimmed by 6 bases and J by 6 bases, 5 bases remained unmatched. CDR3 sequence (DNA): TGTGCCAGCAGGCGACTAGCTGGCAATGAGCAGTTCTTC. Translating gives CASRRLAGNEQFF.

V and J are TRBV7-6 and TRBJ2-7; D gene uncertain. The germline V gene encodes CDR1 SGHVS and CDR2 FNYEAQ. V was cut by 5 bases and J by 3 bases, with 17 bases left in between. The CDR3 runs to 15 residues. In nucleotides, the CDR3 is TGTGCCAGCAGCCGCCAGGCCCAAAACAGCTACGAGCAGTACTTC. Protein: CASSRQAQNSYEQYF.

CDR3 bases: TGTGCCAGCAGCGTGTTCGGGGTGAACACTGAAGCTTTCTTT. Amino acids: CASSVFGVNTEAFF. The chain combines TRBV13 with TRBJ1-1, with unresolved D. CDR1 PRHDT and CDR2 FYEKMQ come from the germline V gene (reference sequence). Trimming cost V 5 bases and J 0 bases, with 10 bases left between them. The CDR3 is 14 amino acids.

This rearrangement joins TRBV11-3 to TRBJ2-7; the match to TRBD1 covers 9 bases. Germline CDR1 SGHNT, CDR2 YENEEA. CDR3 length equals 15 residues. J lost 0 bases, V lost 3 bases, and 3 bases had no gene match. The CDR3 region has the DNA TGTGCCAGCAGCTTGGGACAGGGAGACTCCTACGAGCAGTACTTC. The encoded protein is CASSLGQGDSYEQYF. Looking up the rest from reference TRBV11-3 and TRBJ2-7 gives the full variable domain: EAGVVQSPRYKIIEKKQPVAFWCNPISGHNTLYWYLQNLGQGPELLIRYENEEAVDDSQLPKDRFSAERLKGVDSTLKIQPAELGDSAVYLCASSLGQGDSYEQYFGPGTRLTVT.

The J gene is TRBJ1-2, the V gene TRBV7-9; 8 bases line up with TRBD1. The ends lost 5 bases at V and 2 bases at J; junction bases unmatched: 4. The germline CDR1 and CDR2 sequences are SEHNR and FQNEAQ (reference sequence). The CDR3 loop spans 14 amino acids. The CDR3 reads CASSPRTGNYGYTF. In DNA form, the CDR3 reads TGTGCCAGCAGCCCCCGGACAGGGAACTATGGCTACACCTTC.

The chain recombines TRBV7-8 with TRBJ1-5, with no clear D. With 2 bases removed from V and 1 base from J, the gap between germline ends came to 12 bases. Per the germline V gene, CDR1 is SGHVS and CDR2 is FQNEAQ. The CDR3 covers 16 residues. DNA of the CDR3: TGTGCCAGCAGCTTAATGGGAGATAGGAGCAATCAGCCCCAGCATTTT. As protein: CASSLMGDRSNQPQHF. Using reference TRBV7-8 and TRBJ1-5 for the parts outside the CDR3, the full variable domain is GAGVSQSPRYKVAKRGQDVALRCDPISGHVSLFWYQQALGQGPEFLTYFQNEAQLDKSGLPSDRFFAERPEGSVSTLKIQRTQQEDSAVYLCASSLMGDRSNQPQHFGDGTRLSIL.

The V gene is TRBV7-9, the J gene TRBJ2-5; weak D call: TRBD2 (5 bases). The CDR3 has 15 residues. V was trimmed by 1 base and J by 5 bases, leaving 14 bases between them. Germline values: CDR1 SEHNR, CDR2 FQNEAQ (reference sequence). CDR3 loop: CASSLVGGGGETQYF. CDR3 sequence (DNA): TGTGCCAGCAGCTTAGTGGGCGGAGGCGGGGAGACCCAGTACTTC. Complete variable domain (other parts from reference TRBV7-9 and TRBJ2-5): DTGVSQNPRHKITKRGQNVTFRCDPISEHNRLYWYRQTLGQGPEFLTYFQNEAQLEKSRLLSDRFSAERPKGSFSTLEIQRTEQGDSAMYLCASSLVGGGGETQYFGPGTRLLVL.

CDR3 nucleotides: TGTGCCAGCAGCTCGCGGTCGGTTAACGAGGACTATGGCTACACCTTC. This codes for CASSSRSVNEDYGYTF. The chain recombines TRBV5-5 with TRBJ1-2; D remains ambiguous. Germline assignment: CDR1 SGHKS and CDR2 YYEKEE (reference sequence). The CDR3 is 16 residues long. The V gene lost 3 bases and the J gene lost 3 bases, with 18 bases spanning the gap.

The V and J genes are TRBV6-5 and TRBJ1-5, with D unclear. CDR1 is MNHEY and CDR2 is SVGAGI in the germline V gene. The V gene lost 2 bases and the J gene lost 3 bases, with 11 bases spanning the gap. The CDR3 is 15 residues long. The CDR3: CASSYDRGNNQPQHF. The CDR3, as DNA: TGTGCCAGCAGTTACGACCGAGGGAACAATCAGCCCCAGCATTTT.

The chain employs TRBV4-1 and TRBJ1-1, with D maybe TRBD1 (5 bases). The CDR3 length is 20 residues. Germline CDR1 MGHRA, CDR2 YSYEKL. The germline V and J ends were trimmed by 1 base and 7 bases, with 31 bases remaining between them. CDR3 protein: CASSQARFGSPGGESGEAFF. Written as DNA, the CDR3 is TGCGCCAGCAGCCAAGCAAGGTTTGGGTCGCCGGGGGGTGAAAGTGGTGAAGCTTTCTTT.

The chain couples TRBV7-5 to TRBJ1-2. TRBV7-5 is a pseudogene. The CDR3 runs to 13 residues. DNA of the CDR3: TGTGCCAAAAGCTTCACGCAACCCCGGTTGTGGACCTTC. Amino acid sequence: CAKSFTQPRLWTF.

This chain connects TRBV5-1 to TRBJ2-1, with a weak D call TRBD2 (7 bases). The CDR3 contains 18 residues. Germline assignment: CDR1 SGHRS and CDR2 YFSETQ. Trimming took 3 bases from V and 5 from J, leaving 24 bases between them. The CDR3 nucleotides read TGCGCCAGCAGCTCGGGGGGCGCTAGCGCGGGGTACCACAATGAGCAGTTCTTC. Amino acid sequence: CASSSGGASAGYHNEQFF.

CDR3 DNA: TGCGCCAGCAGCTTGGTCCCTAGCGGGGCCCCCGATACGCAGTATTTT. Translating it yields CASSLVPSGAPDTQYF. J is TRBJ2-3 and V is TRBV5-1, with 9 bases that match TRBD2. Germline CDR1 SGHRS, CDR2 YFSETQ. The CDR3 has 16 amino acids. With V trimmed by 0 bases and J by 6 bases, 8 bases remained unmatched.

This rearrangement joins TRBV5-1 to TRBJ2-7; 10 bases line up with TRBD1. The length of the CDR3 is 14 residues. The trim removed 7 bases at V and 0 bases at J, leaving 4 bases unmatched. Germline CDR1 is SGHRS and CDR2 is YFSETQ. The CDR3 loop reads CASGQGGRSYEQYF. CDR3 bases: TGCGCCAGCGGACAGGGGGGCCGCTCCTACGAGCAGTACTTC.